The next 18 T cell receptor beta chains were all read from a single sample in a study of T-cell reconstitution after alpha-beta-depleted transplantation in children. Unique molecular identifiers tagged the TCRbeta library. MiXCR was run by TCRdb on the PCR reads, yielding one entry per CDR3 protein. The data hold about 100,000 distinct CDR3 sequences, with approximately 6% observed a single time. Sample: PBMCs, mostly from graft donor cells, taken 360 days after TCRalphabeta/CD19-depleted stem cell transplant. The receptors derive from a male patient under 10 years old who had a stem cell transplant for acute lymphoblastic leukemia, so the T cells may come from the graft donor.

This clonotype was picked up many times. This chain connects TRBV7-2 to TRBJ1-6; no clear D gene. The CDR3 length is 16 residues. Per the germline V gene, CDR1 is SGHTA and CDR2 is FQGNSA. The ends were cut back, 1 base at V and 10 bases at J, with 17 bases in the middle. DNA for the CDR3: TGTGCCAGCAGCTTAGTGGGTGTCGGACCGGGGTCACCCCTCCACTTT. This translates into CASSLVGVGPGSPLHF.

The rearrangement links TRBV7-2 to TRBJ2-6, with D perhaps matching TRBD1 or TRBD2 (5 bases each). Germline CDR1 and CDR2: SGHTA and FQGNSA. Trimming removed 5 bases from V and 2 bases from J, with 10 bases in between. The CDR3 sequence is 15 residues long. The CDR3 reads CASSPGAAGANVLTF. The CDR3 bases are TGTGCCAGCAGCCCCGGGGCGGCTGGGGCCAACGTCCTGACTTTC.

Many counts were recorded for this clonotype. V usage is TRBV24-1 and J usage is TRBJ1-2; 12 bases are shared with TRBD1. Losses at the gene ends were 1 base for V and 8 bases for J; bases not matched to a gene: 10. The CDR3 extends over 17 amino acids. Per germline, CDR1 KGHDR and CDR2 SFDVKD. The CDR3 region has the DNA TGTGCCACCAGTGATTTCAGACCGGGACAGGGGGCGAAAGGCTACACCTTC. Translation gives CATSDFRPGQGAKGYTF.

Ten or more counts support this clonotype. The chain couples TRBV7-2 to TRBJ2-7, with 8 nucleotides matching TRBD1. Germline CDR1 SGHTA, CDR2 FQGNSA. The V segment lost 2 bases and the J segment 3 bases; nucleotides outside the gene matches: 6. The CDR3 contains 15 residues. CDR3 sequence: CASSLPDRAVYEQYF. The CDR3 region has the DNA TGTGCCAGCAGCTTACCGGACAGGGCGGTCTACGAGCAGTACTTC.

The V gene is TRBV4-3, the J gene TRBJ1-4; 11 nucleotides align to TRBD1. Germline trimming cut 4 bases from V and 8 bases from J; bases unmatched to any gene: 6. Germline CDR1 reads LGHNA; CDR2 reads YSLEER. The CDR3 sequence is 15 residues long. CDR3 coding DNA: TGCGCCAGCAGCCCTGCGGGACAGGGGGGAGAAAAACTGTTTTTT. It encodes CASSPAGQGGEKLFF.

Ten or more counts support this clonotype. The chain combines TRBV15 with TRBJ2-5, with D possibly called TRBD1 or TRBD2 (5 bases each). This CDR3 spans 16 amino acids. CDR1 is LNHNV, CDR2 YYDKDF, per germline (reference sequence). The V gene lost 2 bases and the J gene lost 7 bases, with 20 bases spanning the gap. CDR3 bases: TGTGCCACCAGCAGAATCCCAGGGACCCACCGGCGGACCCAGTACTTC. Its translation: CATSRIPGTHRRTQYF.

This clonotype was detected a few times. This chain links TRBV6-4 with TRBJ2-3, with D perhaps TRBD1 (6 bases). The CDR3 sequence is 16 residues long. The germline V and J ends were trimmed by 0 bases and 1 base, with 11 bases remaining between them. Germline-derived CDR1 and CDR2 are MRHNA and SNTAGT. This CDR3 reads CASSDSYGTRTDTQYF. The CDR3 nucleotides are TGTGCCAGCAGTGACTCGTACGGGACACGCACAGATACGCAGTATTTT.

This clonotype was recorded many times. J is TRBJ2-6 and V is TRBV5-1; TRBD1 matches at 10 bases. The CDR3 totals 18 residues. The V segment lost 5 bases and the J segment 2 bases; nucleotides outside the gene matches: 10. The germline gives CDR1 SGHRS, CDR2 YFSETQ. CDR3 DNA: TGCGCCAGCAGGGGACAGGGGACTATAACCCCTGGGGCCAACGTCCTGACTTTC. The encoded protein is CASRGQGTITPGANVLTF. The entire variable domain, with the rest obtained from reference TRBV5-1 and TRBJ2-6, is as follows: KAGVTQTPRYLIKTRGQQVTLSCSPISGHRSVSWYQQTPGQGLQFLFEYFSETQRNKGNFPGRFSGRQFSNSRSEMNVSTLELGDSALYLCASRGQGTITPGANVLTFGAGSRLTVL.

In this sample, this clonotype turned up many times. The V gene is TRBV7-2, the J gene TRBJ1-1; 7 bases fit TRBD1. Germline CDR1 reads SGHTA; CDR2 reads FQGNSA. CDR3 length: 13 amino acids. V trimming: 2 bases; J trimming: 6 bases; junction bases outside the gene matches: 3. CDR3 amino acids: CASSLTGVAEAFF. The CDR3 region has the DNA TGTGCCAGCAGCTTAACAGGGGTTGCTGAAGCTTTCTTT. Variable domain in full (rest from reference TRBV7-2 and TRBJ1-1): GAGVSQSPSNKVTEKGKDVELRCDPISGHTALYWYRQSLGQGLEFLIYFQGNSAPDKSGLPSDRFSAERTGGSVSTLTIQRTQQEDSAVYLCASSLTGVAEAFFGQGTRLTVV.

This rearrangement joins TRBV23-1 to TRBJ2-5; perhaps D is TRBD1 or TRBD2 (5 bases each). TRBV23-1 is recorded as an ORF, its role being uncertain. Trimming removed 9 bases at V and 9 bases at J, with 20 bases between. The CDR3 is 13 residues long. The DNA for the CDR3 is TGCGCCAGTACCCCGCTGTCTCGAGGGGCCCAGTACTTC. Amino acid sequence: CASTPLSRGAQYF.

This clonotype has a count of ten or more. CDR3 loop: CASSRGQIQETQYF. In DNA, the CDR3 is TGTGCCAGCAGCCGGGGACAGATCCAAGAGACCCAGTACTTC. The rearrangement joins TRBV12-3 or TRBV12-4 to TRBJ2-5, with 7 nucleotides matching TRBD1. The CDR3 runs 14 residues. The ends lost 6 bases at V and 1 base at J; junction bases unmatched: 5.

In this sample, this clonotype turned up many times. J is TRBJ1-4 and V is TRBV20-1; maybe TRBD1 (6 bases). Trimming cost V 6 bases and J 3 bases, with 14 bases left between them. Germline V gene lookup returns CDR1 DFQATT and CDR2 SNEGSKA (reference sequence). This CDR3 has 14 residues. The CDR3 spells CSAATGYANEKLFF. The CDR3 DNA reads TGCAGTGCCGCGACAGGCTATGCTAATGAAAAACTGTTTTTT.

This clonotype was seen a handful of times. This sequence joins TRBV4-3 and TRBJ2-3; D may be TRBD2 (5 bases). The length of the CDR3 is 15 residues. CDR1 is LGHNA and CDR2 is YSLEER in the germline V gene. V lost 0 bases, J lost 2 bases, and 9 bases lay in between. CDR3 nucleotide sequence: TGCGCCAGCAGCCAAGATTCGGGGTACACAGATACGCAGTATTTT. Its translation: CASSQDSGYTDTQYF.

This clonotype occurred a few times. The V gene is TRBV7-9, the J gene TRBJ2-7; possibly TRBD1 or TRBD2 for D (5 bases each). Germline V CDR1 and CDR2: SEHNR, FQNEAQ (reference sequence). The CDR3 loop spans 15 amino acids. The V gene lost 3 bases and the J gene lost 5 bases, with 17 bases spanning the gap. The CDR3 sequence: CASSLSGTTLNEQYF. Here the CDR3 DNA reads TGTGCCAGCAGCTTGAGTGGGACCACTCTAAACGAGCAGTACTTC. Filled out from reference TRBV7-9 and TRBJ2-7, the complete variable domain reads DTGVSQNPRHKITKRGQNVTFRCDPISEHNRLYWYRQTLGQGPEFLTYFQNEAQLEKSRLLSDRFSAERPKGSFSTLEIQRTEQGDSAMYLCASSLSGTTLNEQYFGPGTRLTVT.

This chain uses TRBV11-2 with TRBJ2-7; 12 nucleotides line up with TRBD2. The length of the CDR3 is 21 residues. Germline lookup yields CDR1 SGHAT and CDR2 FQNNGV. V was clipped by 3 bases and J by 0 bases; unmatched bases: 18. The CDR3 DNA follows: TGTGCCAGCAGCTTCTTGGCCTACCTAGCGGGAGGGTCCCCGAGCTCCTACGAGCAGTACTTC. This translates into CASSFLAYLAGGSPSSYEQYF.

Many counts were recorded for this clonotype. The chain carries TRBV10-3 and TRBJ1-1; maybe TRBD1 (5 bases). The CDR3 spans 17 residues. V was cut by 3 bases and J by 2 bases, with 19 bases left in between. From germline, CDR1 is ENHRY and CDR2 SYGVKD. The DNA of the CDR3 is TGTGCCATCAGTGACGTCCGACAGCGAAGAGGAAACACTGAAGCTTTCTTT. Its protein is CAISDVRQRRGNTEAFF.

In its sample, this clonotype was seen a few times. The chain employs TRBV6-2 or TRBV6-3 and TRBJ2-3; 13 bases fit TRBD2. V shed 5 bases and J 2 bases; nucleotides not matched to a gene: 4. The CDR3 sequence is 16 residues long. Germline V gene sequence: CDR1 MNHEY, CDR2 SVGEGT. This CDR3 reads CASSLTSGGTTDTQYF. As DNA, the CDR3 is TGTGCCAGCAGTCTGACTAGCGGGGGGACCACAGATACGCAGTATTTT.

This clonotype occurred many times. V usage is TRBV9 and J usage is TRBJ1-1, with unresolved D. V lost 3 bases and J 5 bases, leaving 11 bases between the germline ends. The CDR3 has 13 amino acids. Germline lookup yields CDR1 SGDLS and CDR2 YYNGEE. The CDR3 nucleotides read TGTGCCAGCAGCGGCGATGGCAGGACTGAAGCTTTCTTT. Amino acid sequence: CASSGDGRTEAFF.